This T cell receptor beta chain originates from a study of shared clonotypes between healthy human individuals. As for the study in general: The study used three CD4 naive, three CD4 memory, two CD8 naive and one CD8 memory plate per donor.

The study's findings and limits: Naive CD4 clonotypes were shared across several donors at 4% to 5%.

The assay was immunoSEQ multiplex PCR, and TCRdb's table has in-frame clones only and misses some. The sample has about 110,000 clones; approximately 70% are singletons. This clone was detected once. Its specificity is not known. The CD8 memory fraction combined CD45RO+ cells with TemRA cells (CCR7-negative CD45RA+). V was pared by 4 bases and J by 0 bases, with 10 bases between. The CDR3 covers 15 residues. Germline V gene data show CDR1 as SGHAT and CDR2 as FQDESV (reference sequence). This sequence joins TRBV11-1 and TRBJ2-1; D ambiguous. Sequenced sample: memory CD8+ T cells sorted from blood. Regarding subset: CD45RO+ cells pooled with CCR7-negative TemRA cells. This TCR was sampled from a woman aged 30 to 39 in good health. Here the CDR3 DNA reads TGTGCCAGCAGCTCCCCTTTCGCCTCCTACAATGAGCAGTTCTTC. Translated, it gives CASSSPFASYNEQFF.